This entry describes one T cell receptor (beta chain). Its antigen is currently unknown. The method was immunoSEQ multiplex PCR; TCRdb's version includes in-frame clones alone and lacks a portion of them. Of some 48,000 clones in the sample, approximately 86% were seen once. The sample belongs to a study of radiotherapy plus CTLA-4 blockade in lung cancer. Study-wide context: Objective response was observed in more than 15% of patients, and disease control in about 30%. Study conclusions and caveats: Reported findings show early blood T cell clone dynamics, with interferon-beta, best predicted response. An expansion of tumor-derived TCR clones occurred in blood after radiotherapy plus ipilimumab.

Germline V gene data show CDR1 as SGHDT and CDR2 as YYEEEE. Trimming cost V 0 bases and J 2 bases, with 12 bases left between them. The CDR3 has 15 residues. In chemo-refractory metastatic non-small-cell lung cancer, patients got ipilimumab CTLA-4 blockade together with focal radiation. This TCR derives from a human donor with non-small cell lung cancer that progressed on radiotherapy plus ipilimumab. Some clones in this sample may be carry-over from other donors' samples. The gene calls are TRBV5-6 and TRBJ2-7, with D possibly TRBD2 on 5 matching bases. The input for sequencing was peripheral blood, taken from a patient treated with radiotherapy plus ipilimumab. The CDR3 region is CASSLAFGLPYEQYF. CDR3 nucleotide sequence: TGTGCCAGCAGCTTGGCTTTCGGACTTCCCTACGAGCAGTACTTC.